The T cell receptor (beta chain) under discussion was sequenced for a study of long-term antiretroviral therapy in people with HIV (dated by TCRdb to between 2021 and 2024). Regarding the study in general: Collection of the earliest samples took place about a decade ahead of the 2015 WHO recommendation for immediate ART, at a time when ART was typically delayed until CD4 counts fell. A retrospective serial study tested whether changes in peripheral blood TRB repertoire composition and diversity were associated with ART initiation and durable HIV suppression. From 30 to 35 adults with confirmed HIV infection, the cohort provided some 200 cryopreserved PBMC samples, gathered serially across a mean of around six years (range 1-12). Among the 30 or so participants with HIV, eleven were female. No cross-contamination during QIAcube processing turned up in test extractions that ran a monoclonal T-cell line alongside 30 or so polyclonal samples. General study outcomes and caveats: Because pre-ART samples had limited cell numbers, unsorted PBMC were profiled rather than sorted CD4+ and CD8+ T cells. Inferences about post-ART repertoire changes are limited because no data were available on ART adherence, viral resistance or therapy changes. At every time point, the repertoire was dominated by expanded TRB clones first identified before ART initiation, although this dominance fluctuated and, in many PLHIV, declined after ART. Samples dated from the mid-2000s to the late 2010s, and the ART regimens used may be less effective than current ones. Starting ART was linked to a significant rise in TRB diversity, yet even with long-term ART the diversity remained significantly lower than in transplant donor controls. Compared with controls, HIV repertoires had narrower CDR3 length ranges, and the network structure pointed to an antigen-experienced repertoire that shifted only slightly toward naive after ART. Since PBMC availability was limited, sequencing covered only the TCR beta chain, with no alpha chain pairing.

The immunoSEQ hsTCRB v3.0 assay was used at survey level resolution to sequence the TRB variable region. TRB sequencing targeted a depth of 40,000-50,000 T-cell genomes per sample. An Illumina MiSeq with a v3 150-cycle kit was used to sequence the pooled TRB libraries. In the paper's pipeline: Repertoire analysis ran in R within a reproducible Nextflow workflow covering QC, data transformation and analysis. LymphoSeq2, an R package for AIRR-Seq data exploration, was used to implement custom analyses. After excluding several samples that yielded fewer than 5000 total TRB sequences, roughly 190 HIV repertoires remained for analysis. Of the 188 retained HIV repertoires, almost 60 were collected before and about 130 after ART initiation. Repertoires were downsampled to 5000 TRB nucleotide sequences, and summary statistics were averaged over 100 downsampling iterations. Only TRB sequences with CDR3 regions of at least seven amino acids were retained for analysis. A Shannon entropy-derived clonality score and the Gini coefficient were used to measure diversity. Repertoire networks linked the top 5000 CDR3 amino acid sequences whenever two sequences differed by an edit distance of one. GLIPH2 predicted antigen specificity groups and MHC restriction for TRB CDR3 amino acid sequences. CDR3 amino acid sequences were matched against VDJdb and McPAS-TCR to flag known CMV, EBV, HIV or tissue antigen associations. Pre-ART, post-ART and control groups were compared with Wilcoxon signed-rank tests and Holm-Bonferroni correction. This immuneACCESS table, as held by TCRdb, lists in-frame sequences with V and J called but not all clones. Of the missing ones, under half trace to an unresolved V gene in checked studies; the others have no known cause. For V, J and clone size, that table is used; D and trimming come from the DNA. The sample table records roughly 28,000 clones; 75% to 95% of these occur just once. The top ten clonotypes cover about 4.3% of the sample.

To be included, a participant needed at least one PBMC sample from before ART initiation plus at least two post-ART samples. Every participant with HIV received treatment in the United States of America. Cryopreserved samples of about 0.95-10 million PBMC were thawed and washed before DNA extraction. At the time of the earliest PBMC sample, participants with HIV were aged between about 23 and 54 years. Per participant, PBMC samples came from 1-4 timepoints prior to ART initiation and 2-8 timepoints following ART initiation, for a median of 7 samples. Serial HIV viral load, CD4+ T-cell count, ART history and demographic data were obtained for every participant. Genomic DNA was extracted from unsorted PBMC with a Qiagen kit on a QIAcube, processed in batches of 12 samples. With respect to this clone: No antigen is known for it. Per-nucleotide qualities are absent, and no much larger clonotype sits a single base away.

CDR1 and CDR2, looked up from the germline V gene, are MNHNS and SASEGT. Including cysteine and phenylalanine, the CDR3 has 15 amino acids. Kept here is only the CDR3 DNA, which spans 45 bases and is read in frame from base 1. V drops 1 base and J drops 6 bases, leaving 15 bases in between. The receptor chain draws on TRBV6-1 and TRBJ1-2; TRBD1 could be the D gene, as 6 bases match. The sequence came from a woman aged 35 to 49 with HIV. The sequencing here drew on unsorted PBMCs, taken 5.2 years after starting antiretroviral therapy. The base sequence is TGTGCCAGCAGTGAAGAGCAGGGGTGGGTGGATGGCTACACCTTC. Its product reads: CASSEEQGWVDGYTF.